These 13 T cell receptor beta chains originate from one sample sequenced in a study of cytomegalovirus exposure and HLA in healthy donors. PCR used 60 Vbeta primers and 13 Jbeta primers. Clones were read by immunoSEQ multiplex PCR, and TCRdb kept only the in-frame ones, dropping some. The top ten clones hold around 4.3% of a sample with 130,000 to 150,000 clones, 75% to 90% of them seen once. Source material: PBMCs. The receptors here all came from a man aged 40-50 years in good health and CMV-seronegative.

The chain recombines TRBV5-1 with TRBJ2-7; 10 bases line up with TRBD1. V shed 4 bases, J shed 7 bases, and the junction held 5 bases outside the gene matches. Germline V gives CDR1 SGHRS, CDR2 YFSETQ. CDR3 length: 13 residues. CDR3 DNA sequence: TGCGCCAGCAGCCCGGGGACAGGGGCTGAGCAGTACTTC. This sequence encodes CASSPGTGAEQYF.

The chain has TRBV28 and TRBJ2-4; 12 bases map to TRBD2. V gave up 7 bases and J gave up 3 bases; unmatched junction bases: 19. The CDR3 consists of 20 residues. CDR1 is MDHEN, CDR2 SYDVKM, per germline. The CDR3 coding sequence is TGTGCCAGCATCAAAACCCCGGGGCTAGCGGGGGGGCTGGTCAAAAACATTCAGTACTTC. It yields the protein CASIKTPGLAGGLVKNIQYF.

This clone was observed a handful of times. CDR3 nucleotide sequence: TGTGCCAGCAGGAACCAGGGGCTGGATGGCTACACCTTC. This encodes CASRNQGLDGYTF. The V call is TRBV6-1, the J call TRBJ1-2, with D possibly being TRBD1 (6 bases). Trimming removed 6 bases from V and 6 bases from J, with 14 bases in between. Germline V CDR1 and CDR2: MNHNS, SASEGT. This CDR3 region has 13 residues.

CDR3 nucleotide sequence: TGTGCCAGCAGCCCGCCCGGTTTAAACACCGGGGAGCTGTTTTTT. It codes for CASSPPGLNTGELFF. The chain combines TRBV5-4 with TRBJ2-2, with D unclear. The CDR3 is 15 residues long. CDR1 and CDR2 from the germline V gene are SGHNT and YYREEE (reference sequence). Trimming took 4 bases from V and 2 from J, leaving 12 bases between them.

The rearrangement links TRBV29-1 to TRBJ2-3; TRBD1 agrees at 9 bases. CDR1 is SQVTM and CDR2 is ANQGSEA in the germline V gene. CDR3 length equals 12 residues. The CDR3 bases are TGCAGTGCCGGGACAGGGTCCGATACGCAGTATTTT. Protein: CSAGTGSDTQYF.

The chain employs TRBV18 and TRBJ2-5; unclear D gene. Gene TRBJ2-7 matches the end of the DNA better, so the J call may be wrong. The CDR3 totals 13 residues. The V gene's germline CDR1 is KGHSH and CDR2 LQKENI. CDR3 amino acids: CASSPTVSYEQYF. The CDR3 DNA is TGTGCCAGCTCACCCACGGTGTCCTACGAGCAGTACTTC.

The gene calls are TRBV11-2 and TRBJ1-3; tentatively, D is TRBD1 (5 bases). The CDR3 is 15 residues long. The germline V gene has CDR1 SGHAT and CDR2 FQNNGV. The V end was cut by 7 bases, the J end by 2 bases, with 15 bases between. DNA of the CDR3: TGTGCCAGCAAGTTAGTGGCAGGGACTGGAAACACCATATATTTT. Protein product: CASKLVAGTGNTIYF.

This clone was picked up one time. The chain couples TRBV7-2 to TRBJ2-3, with TRBD2 identical over 8 bases. Germline V gene data show CDR1 as SGHTA and CDR2 as FQGNSA. The junction had 6 bases not matched to a gene; V was cut back by 4 bases and J by 6 bases. The CDR3 is made up of 14 amino acids. For the CDR3, the DNA is TGTGCCAGCAGCTCCGCCGGGGGGGCGGATACGCAGTATTTT. Its protein product is CASSSAGGADTQYF.

The rearrangement uses TRBV30 and TRBJ2-3; D might be TRBD1 (6 bases). V was trimmed by 2 bases and J by 3 bases, leaving 9 bases between them. Germline V gene lookup returns CDR1 GTSNPN and CDR2 SVGIG (reference sequence). The CDR3 is 13 amino acids. The CDR3 DNA sequence: TGTGCCTGGAGTAACAGGGAGACAGATACGCAGTATTTT. It yields the protein CAWSNRETDTQYF.

The chain has TRBV4-1 and TRBJ1-2; D is undetermined. The germline CDR1 and CDR2 sequences are MGHRA and YSYEKL. The V and J ends lost 2 bases and 0 bases respectively, with 13 bases between them. The CDR3 sequence is 16 residues long. Written as DNA, the CDR3 is TGCGCCAGCAGCCAACTGTCGCGGTTAGCTAACTATGGCTACACCTTC. Encoded protein: CASSQLSRLANYGYTF.

The chain links TRBV6-4 to TRBJ2-5; 8 bases match TRBD2. Germline assignment: CDR1 MRHNA and CDR2 SNTAGT. CDR3 size: 17 residues. V gave up 2 bases and J gave up 7 bases; unmatched junction bases: 15. This CDR3 is CASSDRPTAGVRVTQYF. The CDR3 DNA sequence: TGTGCCAGCAGTGACCGCCCCACAGCGGGGGTGCGAGTGACCCAGTACTTC.

This clone was counted between two and nine times. The V gene is TRBV5-6, the J gene TRBJ1-2; 8 bases are a match to TRBD1. The CDR3 sequence is 14 residues long. Germline V gene lookup returns CDR1 SGHDT and CDR2 YYEEEE. V lost 2 bases, J lost 3 bases, and 3 bases stayed unmatched. The CDR3 DNA sequence: TGTGCCAGCAGCTTTGGGACAGGCGACTATGGCTACACCTTC. The encoded protein is CASSFGTGDYGYTF. The full variable domain, its missing parts supplied by reference TRBV5-6 and TRBJ1-2, is DAGVTQSPTHLIKTRGQQVTLRCSPKSGHDTVSWYQQALGQGPQFIFQYYEEEERQRGNFPDRFSGHQFPNYSSELNVNALLLGDSALYLCASSFGTGDYGYTFGSGTRLTVV.

This chain links TRBV27 with TRBJ1-2, with 9 bases identical to TRBD1. From germline, CDR1 is MNHEY and CDR2 SMNVEV (reference sequence). The V and J ends lost 0 bases and 2 bases, in that order; junction bases with no gene match: 1. The CDR3 spans 15 residues. CDR3 sequence (DNA): TGTGCCAGCAGTTTATCGGGGACAGGGAACTATGGCTACACCTTC. Translating gives CASSLSGTGNYGYTF.